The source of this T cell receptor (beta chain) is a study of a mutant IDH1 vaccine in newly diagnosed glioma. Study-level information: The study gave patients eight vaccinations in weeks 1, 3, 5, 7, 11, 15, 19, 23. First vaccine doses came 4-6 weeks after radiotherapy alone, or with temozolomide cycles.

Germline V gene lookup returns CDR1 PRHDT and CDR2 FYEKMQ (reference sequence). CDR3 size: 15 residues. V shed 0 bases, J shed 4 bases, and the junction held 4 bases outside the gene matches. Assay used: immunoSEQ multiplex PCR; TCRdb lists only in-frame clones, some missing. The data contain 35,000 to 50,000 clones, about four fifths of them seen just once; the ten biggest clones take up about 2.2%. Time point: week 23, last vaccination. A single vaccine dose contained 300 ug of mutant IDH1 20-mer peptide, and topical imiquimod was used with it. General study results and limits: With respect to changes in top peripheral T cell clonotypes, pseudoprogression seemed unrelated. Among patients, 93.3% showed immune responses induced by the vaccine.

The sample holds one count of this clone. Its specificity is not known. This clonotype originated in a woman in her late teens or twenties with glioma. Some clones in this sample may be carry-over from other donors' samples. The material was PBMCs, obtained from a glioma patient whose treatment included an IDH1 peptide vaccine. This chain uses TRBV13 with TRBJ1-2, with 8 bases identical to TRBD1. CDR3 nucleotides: TGTGCCAGCAGCTTAGGGCAGGGGGCCAGCTATGGCTACACCTTC. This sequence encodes CASSLGQGASYGYTF.